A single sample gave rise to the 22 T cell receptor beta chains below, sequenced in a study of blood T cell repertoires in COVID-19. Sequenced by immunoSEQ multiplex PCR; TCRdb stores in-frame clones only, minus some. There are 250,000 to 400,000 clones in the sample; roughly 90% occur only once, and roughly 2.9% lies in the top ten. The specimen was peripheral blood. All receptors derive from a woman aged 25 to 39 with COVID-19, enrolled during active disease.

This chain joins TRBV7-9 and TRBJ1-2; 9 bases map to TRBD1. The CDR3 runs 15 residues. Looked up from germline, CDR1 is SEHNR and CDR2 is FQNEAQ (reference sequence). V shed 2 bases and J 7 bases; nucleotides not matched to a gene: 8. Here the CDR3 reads CASSLTGQGSVGYTF. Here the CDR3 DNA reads TGTGCCAGCAGCTTAACGGGACAGGGTTCGGTTGGCTACACCTTC.

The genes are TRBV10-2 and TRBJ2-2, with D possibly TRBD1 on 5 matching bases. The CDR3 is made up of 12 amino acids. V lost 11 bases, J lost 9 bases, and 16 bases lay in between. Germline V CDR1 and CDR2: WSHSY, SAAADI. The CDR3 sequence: CAATPQGRELFF. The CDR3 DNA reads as TGCGCCGCAACCCCCCAGGGCCGGGAGCTGTTTTTT.

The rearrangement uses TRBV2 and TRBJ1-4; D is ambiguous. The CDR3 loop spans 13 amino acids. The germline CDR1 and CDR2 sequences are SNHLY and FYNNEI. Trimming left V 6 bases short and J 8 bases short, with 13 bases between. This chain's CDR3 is CASSRAPGEKLFF. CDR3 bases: TGTGCCAGCAGCCGGGCCCCGGGAGAAAAACTGTTTTTT.

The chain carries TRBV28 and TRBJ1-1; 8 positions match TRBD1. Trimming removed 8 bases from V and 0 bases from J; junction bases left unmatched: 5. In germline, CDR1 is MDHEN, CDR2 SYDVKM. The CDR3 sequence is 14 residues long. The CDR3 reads CASQGAGMNTEAFF. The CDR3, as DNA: TGTGCCAGCCAGGGGGCGGGAATGAACACTGAAGCTTTCTTT.

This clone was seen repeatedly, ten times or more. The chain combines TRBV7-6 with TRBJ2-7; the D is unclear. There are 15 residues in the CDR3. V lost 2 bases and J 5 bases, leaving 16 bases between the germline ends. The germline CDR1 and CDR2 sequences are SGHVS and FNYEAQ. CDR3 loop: CASSLYQEDTHEQYF. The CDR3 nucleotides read TGTGCCAGCAGCTTATACCAGGAAGATACACACGAGCAGTACTTC.

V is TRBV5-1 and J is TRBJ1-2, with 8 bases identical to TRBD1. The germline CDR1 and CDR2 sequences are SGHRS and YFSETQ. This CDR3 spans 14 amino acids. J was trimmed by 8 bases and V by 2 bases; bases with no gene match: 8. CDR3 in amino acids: CASSFPDRGGGYTF. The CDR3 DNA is TGCGCCAGCAGCTTTCCTGACAGGGGCGGAGGCTACACCTTC. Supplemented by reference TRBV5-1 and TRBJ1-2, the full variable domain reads KAGVTQTPRYLIKTRGQQVTLSCSPISGHRSVSWYQQTPGQGLQFLFEYFSETQRNKGNFPGRFSGRQFSNSRSEMNVSTLELGDSALYLCASSFPDRGGGYTFGSGTRLTVV.

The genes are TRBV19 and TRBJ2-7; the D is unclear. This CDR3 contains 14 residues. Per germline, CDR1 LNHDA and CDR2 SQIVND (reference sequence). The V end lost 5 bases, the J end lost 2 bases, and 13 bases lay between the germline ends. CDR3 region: CASSRVAEPYEQYF. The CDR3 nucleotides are TGTGCCAGTAGTCGGGTTGCGGAACCCTACGAGCAGTACTTC.

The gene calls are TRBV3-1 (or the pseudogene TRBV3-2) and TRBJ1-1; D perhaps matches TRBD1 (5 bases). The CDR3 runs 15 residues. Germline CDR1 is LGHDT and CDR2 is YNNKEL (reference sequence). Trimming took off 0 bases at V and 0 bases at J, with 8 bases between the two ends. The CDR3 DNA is TGTGCCAGCAGCCAAGAATCAGGGATGAACACTGAAGCTTTCTTT. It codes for CASSQESGMNTEAFF.

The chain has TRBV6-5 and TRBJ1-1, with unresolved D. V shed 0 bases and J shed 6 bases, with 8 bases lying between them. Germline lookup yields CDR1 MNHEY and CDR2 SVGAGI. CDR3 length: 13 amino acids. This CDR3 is CASSYSRWAEAFF. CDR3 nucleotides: TGTGCCAGCAGTTACTCGAGGTGGGCTGAAGCTTTCTTT.

CDR3 residues: CATSFTGTSNNEQFF. CDR3 in DNA: TGTGCCACCTCGTTCACCGGGACTAGCAACAATGAGCAGTTCTTC. The chain couples TRBV5-5 to TRBJ2-1, with 9 bases identical to TRBD2. There are 15 residues in the CDR3. V gave up 9 bases and J gave up 5 bases; unmatched junction bases: 12. Germline loops: CDR1 SGHKS, CDR2 YYEKEE (reference sequence).

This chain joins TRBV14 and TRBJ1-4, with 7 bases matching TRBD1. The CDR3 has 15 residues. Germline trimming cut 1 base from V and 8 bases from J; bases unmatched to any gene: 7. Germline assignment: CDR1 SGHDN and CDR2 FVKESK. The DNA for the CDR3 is TGTGCCAGCAGCCAAGGGACAGGCCGAGGGGAAAAACTGTTTTTT. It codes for CASSQGTGRGEKLFF. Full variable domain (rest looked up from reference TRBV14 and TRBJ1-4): EAGVTQFPSHSVIEKGQTVTLRCDPISGHDNLYWYRRVMGKEIKFLLHFVKESKQDESGMPNNRFLAERTGGTYSTLKVQPAELEDSGVYFCASSQGTGRGEKLFFGSGTQLSVL.

Here the CDR3 DNA reads TGTGCCAGCAGTTCACGGGACTACAATGAGCAGTTCTTC. Amino acids: CASSSRDYNEQFF. The rearrangement links TRBV6-2 or TRBV6-3 to TRBJ2-1; the D gene is possibly TRBD2 (5 bases). Trimming pared 4 bases from V and 3 bases from J, leaving 7 bases between. This CDR3 has 13 amino acids. Germline V gene sequence: CDR1 MNHEY, CDR2 SVGEGT.

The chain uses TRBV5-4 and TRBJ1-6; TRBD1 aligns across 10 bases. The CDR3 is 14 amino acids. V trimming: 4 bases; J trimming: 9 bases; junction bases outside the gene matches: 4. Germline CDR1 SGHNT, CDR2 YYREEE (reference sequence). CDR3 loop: CASSPGTGVSPLHF. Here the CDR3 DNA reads TGTGCCAGCAGCCCCGGGACAGGGGTTTCACCCCTCCACTTT.

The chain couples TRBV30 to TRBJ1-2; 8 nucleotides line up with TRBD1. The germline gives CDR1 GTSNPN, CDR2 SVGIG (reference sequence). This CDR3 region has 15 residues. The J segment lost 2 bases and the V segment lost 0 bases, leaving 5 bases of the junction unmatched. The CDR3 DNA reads TGTGCCTGGAGTGTACAAGGGACAGGAAACTATGGCTACACCTTC. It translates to CAWSVQGTGNYGYTF.

The CDR3 here is CASNPAGGTEAFF. DNA for the CDR3: TGCGCCAGCAACCCCGCAGGGGGCACTGAAGCTTTCTTT. V gene TRBV5-1 combines with J gene TRBJ1-1, with 7 positions matching TRBD1. The germline gives CDR1 SGHRS, CDR2 YFSETQ. The junction had 6 bases not matched to a gene; V was cut back by 6 bases and J by 4 bases. The CDR3 loop spans 13 amino acids.

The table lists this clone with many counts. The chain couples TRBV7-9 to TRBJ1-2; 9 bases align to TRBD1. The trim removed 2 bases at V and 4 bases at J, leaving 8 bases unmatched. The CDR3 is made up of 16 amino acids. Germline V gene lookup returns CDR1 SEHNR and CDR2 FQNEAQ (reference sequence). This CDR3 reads CASSLRDRGDFYGYTF. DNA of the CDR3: TGTGCCAGCAGCTTAAGAGACAGGGGGGACTTCTATGGCTACACCTTC.

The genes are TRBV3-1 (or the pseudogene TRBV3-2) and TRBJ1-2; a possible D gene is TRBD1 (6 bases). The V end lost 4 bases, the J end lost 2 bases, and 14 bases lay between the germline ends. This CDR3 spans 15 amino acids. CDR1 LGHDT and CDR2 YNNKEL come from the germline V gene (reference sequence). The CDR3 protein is CASSPADRANYGYTF. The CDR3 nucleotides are TGTGCCAGCAGCCCCGCGGACAGAGCCAACTATGGCTACACCTTC.

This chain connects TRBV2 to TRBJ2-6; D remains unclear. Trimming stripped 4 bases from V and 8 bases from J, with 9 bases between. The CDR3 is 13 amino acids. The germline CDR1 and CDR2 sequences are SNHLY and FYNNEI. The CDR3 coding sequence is TGTGCCAGCAGTGCGGCGGAGACCAACGTCCTGACTTTC. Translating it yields CASSAAETNVLTF.

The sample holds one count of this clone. Written as DNA, the CDR3 is TGTGCCAGCAGCCAAGGCCCTACAGGGGACTATGGCTACACCTTC. It translates to CASSQGPTGDYGYTF. The J gene is TRBJ1-2, the V gene TRBV3-1 (or the pseudogene TRBV3-2); 7 nucleotides agree with TRBD1. CDR3 size: 15 residues. J gave up 3 bases and V 1 base, and 5 bases lay outside the gene matches. The V gene's germline CDR1 is LGHDT and CDR2 YNNKEL (reference sequence).

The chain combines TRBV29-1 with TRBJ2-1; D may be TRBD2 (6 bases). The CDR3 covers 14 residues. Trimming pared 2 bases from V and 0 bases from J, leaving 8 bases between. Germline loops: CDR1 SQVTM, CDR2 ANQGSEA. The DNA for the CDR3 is TGCAGCGTTGAACTAGCGAGCTCCTACAATGAGCAGTTCTTC. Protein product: CSVELASSYNEQFF.

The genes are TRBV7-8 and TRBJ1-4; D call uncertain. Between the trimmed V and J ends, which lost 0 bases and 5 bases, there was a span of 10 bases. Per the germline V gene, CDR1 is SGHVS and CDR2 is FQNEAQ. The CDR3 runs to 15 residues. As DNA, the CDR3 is TGTGCCAGCAGCTTAGCTCTGGTGGGCAATGAAAAACTGTTTTTT. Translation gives CASSLALVGNEKLFF.

As DNA, the CDR3 is TGTGCCAGCAGTAAGGGGGCTGGAAACACCATATATTTT. It encodes CASSKGAGNTIYF. The V call is TRBV28, the J call TRBJ1-3; tentatively, D is TRBD1 (6 bases). There are 13 residues in the CDR3. Germline V CDR1 and CDR2: MDHEN, SYDVKM. The V end lost 5 bases, the J end lost 2 bases, and 7 bases lay between the germline ends.